Given below is one T cell receptor beta chain in context. The antigen remains unidentified. The PCR had 60 Vbeta and 13 Jbeta primers. The table came from immunoSEQ multiplex PCR; TCRdb's copy has only in-frame clones and leaves some out. Of around 170,000 clones listed, 81% are singletons. CDR1 is SQVTM, CDR2 ANQGSEA, per germline. V was pared by 7 bases and J by 7 bases, with 6 bases of the junction left unmatched. The CDR3 consists of 12 residues. The source of the sample is a study of cytomegalovirus exposure and HLA in healthy donors. Study-level results: High specificity and sensitivity for cytomegalovirus status were reported for the classifier. A later analysis revealed that TCR association rates differed between HLA loci, peaking at DRB1 and bottoming out at HLA-C. The dataset shows that most TCR sequences were rare, while some public TCRs occurred in many donors. The majority of CMV-associated TCR beta chains were reported as apparently HLA-restricted in a later analysis.

The rearrangement joins TRBV29-1 to TRBJ2-4; 8 bases align to TRBD2. Sequenced material: PBMCs. The receptor was derived from a man aged 45-65 years in good health and CMV-seropositive. The CDR3 reads CSAEGTSNIQYF. In nucleotides, the CDR3 is TGCAGCGCCGAGGGGACTAGTAACATTCAGTACTTC.